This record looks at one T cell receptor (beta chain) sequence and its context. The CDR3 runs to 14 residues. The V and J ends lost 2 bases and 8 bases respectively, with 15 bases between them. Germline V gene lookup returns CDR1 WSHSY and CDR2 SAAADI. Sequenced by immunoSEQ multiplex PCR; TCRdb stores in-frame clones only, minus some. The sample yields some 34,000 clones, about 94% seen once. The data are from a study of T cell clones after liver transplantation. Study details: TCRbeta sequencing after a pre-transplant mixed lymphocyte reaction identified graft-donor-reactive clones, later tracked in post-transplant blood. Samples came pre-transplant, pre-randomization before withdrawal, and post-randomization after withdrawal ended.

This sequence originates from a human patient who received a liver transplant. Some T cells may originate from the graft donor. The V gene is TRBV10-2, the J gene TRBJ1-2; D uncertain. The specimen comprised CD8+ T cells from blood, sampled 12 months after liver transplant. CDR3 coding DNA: TGCGCCAGCAGTGAGGGCAGCAACATCTACGGCTACACCTTC. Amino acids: CASSEGSNIYGYTF.